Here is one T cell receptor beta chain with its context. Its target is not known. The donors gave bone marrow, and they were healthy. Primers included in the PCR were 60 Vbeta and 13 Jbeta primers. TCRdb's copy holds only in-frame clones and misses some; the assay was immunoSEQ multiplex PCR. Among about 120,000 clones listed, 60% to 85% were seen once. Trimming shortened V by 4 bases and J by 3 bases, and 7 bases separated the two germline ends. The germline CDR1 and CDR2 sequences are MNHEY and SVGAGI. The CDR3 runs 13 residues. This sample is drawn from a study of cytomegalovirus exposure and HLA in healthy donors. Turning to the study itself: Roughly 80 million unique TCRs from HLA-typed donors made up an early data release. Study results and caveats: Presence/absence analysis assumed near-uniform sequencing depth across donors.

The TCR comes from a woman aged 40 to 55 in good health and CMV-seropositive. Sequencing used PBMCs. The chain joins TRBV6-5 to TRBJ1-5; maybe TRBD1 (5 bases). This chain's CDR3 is CASSSRDNQPQHF. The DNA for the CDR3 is TGTGCCAGCAGTTCCAGGGACAATCAGCCCCAGCATTTT.